This T cell receptor (beta chain) was obtained from a study of cytomegalovirus exposure and HLA in healthy donors. Study-wide context: Researchers found that 81% of some 400 genotyped donors fell within the Caucasian-associated ancestry cluster.

CDR1 and CDR2 from the germline V gene are SNHLY and FYNNEI. CDR3 length: 11 amino acids. V lost 5 bases to trimming and J lost 6 bases; unmatched junction nucleotides: 1. In its sample, this clone was seen a few times. A multiplex PCR was run with 60 Vbeta primers and 13 Jbeta primers. The data were produced by immunoSEQ multiplex PCR, yet TCRdb's version contains in-frame clones alone and is incomplete. The table includes over 100,000 clones, roughly 79% detected once. This sequence joins TRBV2 and TRBJ2-7, with 7 bases lining up with TRBD2. The receptor comes from a middle-aged woman in good health and CMV-seronegative. The sequencing input was PBMCs. The CDR3 DNA reads TGTGCCAGCAGTCGACTAGCCGAGCAGTACTTC. It specifies CASSRLAEQYF. The whole variable domain, remainder taken from reference TRBV2 and TRBJ2-7, is EPEVTQTPSHQVTQMGQEVILRCVPISNHLYFYWYRQILGQKVEFLVSFYNNEISEKSEIFDDQFSVERPDGSNFTLKIRSTKLEDSAMYFCASSRLAEQYFGPGTRLTVT.